This T cell receptor (beta chain) appears in the sequencing data of a study of shared clonotypes between healthy human individuals (dated by TCRdb to about 2020). Background for the entire study: The cohort comprised two women and a few men aged 18 to 49 years. The study deeply sequenced blood TCR repertoires of about five healthy adults to estimate repertoire size and the extent of clonotype sharing between individuals. To increase sequencing depth and limit assay-specific biases, different laboratories used diverse techniques to prepare libraries and sequence TCR repertoires. Between about 0.8 and 9 billion PBMCs per donor were obtained by leukapheresis.

Using the deep immunoSEQ assay, TCR CDR3 regions were amplified from genomic DNA by multiplex PCR. For each cell subset, the extracted genomic DNA was distributed evenly across all wells of several immunoSEQ 96-well plates, and each plate served as one replicate. For unsorted PBMC, approximately 0.3 ug of genomic DNA, equivalent to approximately 30,000 T cell genomes, went into each replicate PCR. Ten immunoSEQ deep assay plates were used to sequence the unsorted PBMC genomic DNA. Purified libraries were measured with a Qubit 3.0 fluorometer, size-checked on a Bioanalyzer 2100, and measured again with the KAPA Library Quantification kit. Every immunoSEQ 96-well plate was sequenced on a separate single-read 150-cycle Illumina NextSeq 550 flow cell. From the authors' description of their analysis: Because the immunoSEQ output included only junctional sequences and no quality scores, the filtering could not be the same as the filtering used for full-length reads. To assign V/J genes and CDR3, sequences were annotated against IMGT germline references using PyIR, a Python wrapper for IgBLAST v1.9. Reads were filtered out if the reads had weak V/J assignments (E-value above 1e-6), no CDR3, stop codons, out-of-frame junctions, or ambiguous translated residues. V3J clonotypes were defined by identical inferred V gene, J gene, and CDR3 amino acid sequence. Percentage overlap between repertoires was computed as shared unique clonotypes divided by the size of the smaller repertoire. Richness of each repertoire was evaluated using RTK rarefaction, the Chao1 estimator, and Recon v2.1 estimates of unobserved clonotypes. Entries here come from immuneACCESS through TCRdb and include only in-frame sequences with V and J called. Some clones fail to appear in such tables; in the studies checked, an unresolved V gene covers under half of the shortfall, and the cause of the remainder is unknown. The V and J calls and clone size were taken over from that table, and D and trimming were inferred from the DNA. The sample data list about half a million clones, and around 80% of these were observed just once. The ten largest account for approximately 12% of the sample.

The CDR3 has 19 amino acids, counting the end cysteine and phenylalanine. Only the CDR3 DNA stays, 57 bases, in frame from base 1. CDR1 and CDR2 (MGHRA, YSYEKL) derive from the germline V gene. Germline trimming: 1 base from V, 2 bases from J; junction bases outside gene matches: 15. Overall results and qualifications from the work: Because the study included a small number of donors, the genetic and exposure-history diversity represented was limited. Pairwise subsampling led to the expectation that sequencing depth would affect the degree of clonotype sharing among donors. Sampling was restricted to blood, and TCR repertoires in tissue are likely to differ from TCR repertoires in blood.

The donors were healthy, HIV-negative adults with no recently reported acute infections or vaccinations. All donors were Caucasian adults living in Nashville, Tennessee, USA. For unsorted samples, 80 million to 100 million PBMCs were counted, and genomic DNA was extracted using the QIAamp DNA Blood Mini kit. Blood was obtained by leukapheresis, after which PBMCs were separated by Ficoll-Histopaque density gradient centrifugation and cryopreserved in liquid nitrogen vapor phase. Remarks on this clone: Its recognized antigen is unknown. No base-level quality is on record; no much larger clone is a single base apart.

The receptor's source is a woman aged 40 to 50 in good health. Some clones in this sample may be carry-over from other donors' samples. The sequenced sample was PBMCs. This chain joins TRBV4-1 to TRBJ2-3, and 7 junctional nucleotides match TRBD2. The CDR3 amino acid sequence is: CASSQVVSGQTPHTDTQYF. The DNA sequence is given as TGCGCCAGCAGCCAAGTTGTTAGCGGGCAGACACCGCACACAGATACGCAGTATTTT.